The following is a T cell receptor (beta chain) sequence with its context. CDR3 length: 15 residues. Trimming cost V 5 bases and J 6 bases; bases outside gene matches: 6. CDR1 is MNHEY, CDR2 SVGAGI, per germline. Data came from immunoSEQ multiplex PCR; TCRdb stores just in-frame clones and leaves some out. The sample lists 2,500,000 or so clones; around 94% were seen once. CD45RA-negative memory and CD45RA+ naive subsets were split from the CD4+ cells. This record belongs to a study of shared clonotypes between healthy human individuals. The sequenced material came from naive CD4+ T cells sorted from blood. Subset meaning: CD45RA+ positively selected. This sequence was found in a man in his late teens or twenties in good health. The rearrangement links TRBV6-5 to TRBJ2-7; 14 bases are a match to TRBD2. The CDR3 DNA reads TGTGCCAGCAGTCGGACTGGGACTAGCGGGAGCGAGCAGTACTTC. Translating it yields CASSRTGTSGSEQYF.